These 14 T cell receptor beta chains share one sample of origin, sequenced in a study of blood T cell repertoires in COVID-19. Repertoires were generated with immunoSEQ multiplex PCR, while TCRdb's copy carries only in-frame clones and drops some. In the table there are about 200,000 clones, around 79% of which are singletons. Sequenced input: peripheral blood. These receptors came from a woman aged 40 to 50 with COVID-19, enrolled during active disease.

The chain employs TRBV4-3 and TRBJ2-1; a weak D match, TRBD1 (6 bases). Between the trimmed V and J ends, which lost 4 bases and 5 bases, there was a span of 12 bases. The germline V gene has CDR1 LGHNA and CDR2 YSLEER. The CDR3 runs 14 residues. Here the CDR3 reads CASSPRTVHNEQFF. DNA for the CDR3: TGCGCCAGCAGCCCACGGACAGTCCACAATGAGCAGTTCTTC.

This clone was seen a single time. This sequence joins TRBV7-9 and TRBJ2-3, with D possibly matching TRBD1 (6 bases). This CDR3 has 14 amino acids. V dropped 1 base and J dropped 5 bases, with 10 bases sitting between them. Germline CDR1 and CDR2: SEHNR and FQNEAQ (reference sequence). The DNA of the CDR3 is TGTGCCAGCAGCTTAGTAGGGGGTAGAGATACGCAGTATTTT. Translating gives CASSLVGGRDTQYF.

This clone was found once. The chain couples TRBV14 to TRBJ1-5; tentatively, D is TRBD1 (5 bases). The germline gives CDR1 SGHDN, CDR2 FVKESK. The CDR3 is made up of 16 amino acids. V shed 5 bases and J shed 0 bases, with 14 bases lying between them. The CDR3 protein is CASSWGRPYSNQPQHF. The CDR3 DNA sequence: TGTGCCAGCAGCTGGGGCAGGCCCTATAGCAATCAGCCCCAGCATTTT.

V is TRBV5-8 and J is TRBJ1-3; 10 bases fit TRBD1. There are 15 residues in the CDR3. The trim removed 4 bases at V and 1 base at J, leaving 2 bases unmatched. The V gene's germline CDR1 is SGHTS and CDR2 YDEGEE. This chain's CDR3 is CASSRQGASGNTIYF. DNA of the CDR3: TGTGCCAGCAGCCGACAGGGGGCTTCTGGAAACACCATATATTTT.

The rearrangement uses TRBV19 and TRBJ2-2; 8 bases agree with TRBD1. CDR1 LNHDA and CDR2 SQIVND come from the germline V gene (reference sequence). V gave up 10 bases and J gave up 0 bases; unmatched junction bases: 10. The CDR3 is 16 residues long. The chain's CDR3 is CATRGQGIANTGELFF. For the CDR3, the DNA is TGTGCCACCCGAGGACAGGGCATCGCGAACACCGGGGAGCTGTTTTTT.

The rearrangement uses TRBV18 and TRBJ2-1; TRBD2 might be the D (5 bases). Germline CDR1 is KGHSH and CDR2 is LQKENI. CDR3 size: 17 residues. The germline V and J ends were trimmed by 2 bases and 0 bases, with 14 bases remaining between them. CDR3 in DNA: TGTGCCAGCTCACCATCAACCGGGGAAAGCTCCTACAATGAGCAGTTCTTC. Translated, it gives CASSPSTGESSYNEQFF.

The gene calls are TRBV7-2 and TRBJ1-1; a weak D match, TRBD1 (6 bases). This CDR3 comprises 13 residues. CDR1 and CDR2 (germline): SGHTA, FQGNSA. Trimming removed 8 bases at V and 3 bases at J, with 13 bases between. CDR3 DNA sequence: TGTGCCAGCCTTACAGGGCCTGACACTGAAGCTTTCTTT. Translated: CASLTGPDTEAFF.

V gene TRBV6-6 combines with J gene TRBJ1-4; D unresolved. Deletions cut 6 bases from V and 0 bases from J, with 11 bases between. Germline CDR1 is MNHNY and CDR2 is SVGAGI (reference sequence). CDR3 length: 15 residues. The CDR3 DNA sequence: TGTGCCAGCAGCCCGAGCTTTGCAACTAATGAAAAACTGTTTTTT. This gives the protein CASSPSFATNEKLFF.

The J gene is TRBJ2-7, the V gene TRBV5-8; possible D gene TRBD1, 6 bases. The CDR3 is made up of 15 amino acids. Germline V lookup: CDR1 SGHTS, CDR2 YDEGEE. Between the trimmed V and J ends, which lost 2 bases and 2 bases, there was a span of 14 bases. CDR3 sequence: CASSFRDTPAYEQYF. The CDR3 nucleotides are TGTGCCAGCAGCTTCCGGGACACCCCCGCCTACGAGCAGTACTTC.

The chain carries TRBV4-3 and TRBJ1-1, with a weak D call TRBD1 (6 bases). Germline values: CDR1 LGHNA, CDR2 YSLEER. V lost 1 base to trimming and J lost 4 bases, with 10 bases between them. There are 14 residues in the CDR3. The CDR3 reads CASSQAQGSTEAFF. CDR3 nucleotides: TGCGCCAGCAGCCAAGCACAGGGTAGCACTGAAGCTTTCTTT.

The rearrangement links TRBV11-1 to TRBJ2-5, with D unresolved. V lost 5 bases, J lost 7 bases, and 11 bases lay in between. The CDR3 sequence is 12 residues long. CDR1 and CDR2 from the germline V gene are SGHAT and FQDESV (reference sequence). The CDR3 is CASSPPPGTQYF. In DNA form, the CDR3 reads TGTGCCAGCAGCCCCCCCCCGGGGACCCAGTACTTC.

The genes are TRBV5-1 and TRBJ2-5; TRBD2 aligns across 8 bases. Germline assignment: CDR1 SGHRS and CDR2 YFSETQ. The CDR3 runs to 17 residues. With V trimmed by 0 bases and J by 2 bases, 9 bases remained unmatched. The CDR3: CASSLEVAGRGQETQYF. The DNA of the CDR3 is TGCGCCAGCAGCTTGGAGGTAGCGGGAAGAGGTCAAGAGACCCAGTACTTC.

For the CDR3, the DNA is TGCAGTGCTAGTAACGCGGGGGGTTCGTCAGATACGCAGTATTTT. Encoded protein: CSASNAGGSSDTQYF. This chain uses TRBV20-1 with TRBJ2-3; the match to TRBD2 covers 8 bases. The length of the CDR3 is 15 residues. V was pared by 3 bases and J by 4 bases, with 9 bases of the junction left unmatched. Germline V CDR1 and CDR2: DFQATT, SNEGSKA (reference sequence).

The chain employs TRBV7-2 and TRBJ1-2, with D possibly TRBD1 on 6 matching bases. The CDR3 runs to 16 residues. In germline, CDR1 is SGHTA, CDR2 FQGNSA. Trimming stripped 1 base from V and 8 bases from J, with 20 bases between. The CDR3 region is CASSLDREAGERGYTF. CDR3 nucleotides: TGTGCCAGCAGCTTAGATCGGGAGGCAGGGGAGCGCGGCTACACCTTC.